This T cell receptor (beta chain) comes out of a study of blood T cell repertoires in COVID-19. CDR3 size: 13 residues. The ends were cut back, 1 base at V and 7 bases at J, with 11 bases in the middle. Germline values: CDR1 SGHDT, CDR2 YYEEEE. Here immunoSEQ multiplex PCR was the method, and the copy in TCRdb shows in-frame clones only, minus some. This table holds around 250,000 clones, approximately 82% found once. The chain couples TRBV5-6 to TRBJ1-2, with a weak D call TRBD1 (6 bases). Sequencing was performed on peripheral blood. The clonotype originates from a woman in her late teens or twenties with acute or convalescent COVID-19. Here the CDR3 reads CASSLRGGRGYTF. The CDR3 DNA is TGTGCCAGCAGCTTGCGTGGGGGCCGTGGCTACACCTTC.